The 26 T cell receptor beta chains given below trace back to one sample, sequenced in a study of blood T cell repertoires in COVID-19. Only in-frame clones appear in the TCRdb table, and some are missing; sequencing was by immunoSEQ multiplex PCR. Counted here are hundreds of thousands of clones, more than 85% occurring once; the ten biggest clones make up around 4.5%. Sequenced sample: peripheral blood. The receptors originated from a young woman with acute or convalescent COVID-19.

V gene TRBV2 combines with J gene TRBJ2-5; the match to TRBD1 covers 7 bases. The CDR3 runs 13 residues. V gave up 5 bases and J gave up 5 bases; unmatched junction bases: 5. Germline values: CDR1 SNHLY, CDR2 FYNNEI. The CDR3 DNA follows: TGTGCCAGCAGTACCGACAGGGAGGAGACCCAGTACTTC. Its translation is CASSTDREETQYF.

The rearrangement uses TRBV29-1 and TRBJ2-7; the match to TRBD1 covers 8 bases. Trimming at V came to 7 bases and at J to 4 bases, leaving 6 bases not matched to a gene. This CDR3 has 12 residues. Per germline, CDR1 SQVTM and CDR2 ANQGSEA. CDR3 residues: CSAGQGAYEQYF. CDR3 in DNA: TGCAGCGCTGGACAGGGAGCGTACGAGCAGTACTTC.

The chain employs TRBV30 and TRBJ2-3, with 10 bases aligning to TRBD1. Losses at the gene ends were 5 bases for V and 4 bases for J; bases not matched to a gene: 6. The CDR3 is made up of 14 amino acids. Germline V gene sequence: CDR1 GTSNPN, CDR2 SVGIG (reference sequence). CDR3 in amino acids: CAWGTGVVPDTQYF. CDR3 nucleotides: TGTGCCTGGGGGACAGGGGTAGTTCCAGATACGCAGTATTTT.

The rearrangement uses TRBV30 and TRBJ2-1, with D possibly matching TRBD1 (6 bases). The CDR3 is made up of 12 amino acids. Per the germline V gene, CDR1 is GTSNPN and CDR2 is SVGIG (reference sequence). V was trimmed by 8 bases and J by 4 bases, leaving 12 bases between them. In DNA form, the CDR3 reads TGTGCCGCGTACAGGGCTTACAATGAGCAGTTCTTC. Amino acids: CAAYRAYNEQFF.

The rearrangement links TRBV9 to TRBJ2-1, with 9 bases aligning to TRBD1. Looked up from germline, CDR1 is SGDLS and CDR2 is YYNGEE. V trimming: 2 bases; J trimming: 13 bases; junction bases outside the gene matches: 10. There are 14 residues in the CDR3. CDR3 in DNA: TGTGCCAGCAGCGTGGATCCGGGACAGGGTCTACAGTTCTTC. This sequence encodes CASSVDPGQGLQFF.

The chain joins TRBV19 to TRBJ2-7; tentative D call: TRBD1 (6 bases). Trimming took off 2 bases at V and 5 bases at J, with 13 bases between the two ends. The CDR3 runs to 14 residues. Germline lookup yields CDR1 LNHDA and CDR2 SQIVND (reference sequence). CDR3 sequence (DNA): TGTGCCAGTAGTATATCGGGGCAGGGGAACGAGCAGTACTTC. It translates to CASSISGQGNEQYF.

The chain couples TRBV2 to TRBJ1-6; TRBD1 agrees at 9 bases. Trimming removed 10 bases from V and 10 bases from J; junction bases left unmatched: 17. Looked up from germline, CDR1 is SNHLY and CDR2 is FYNNEI. The CDR3 loop spans 16 amino acids. The CDR3 sequence: CATRAGTGRGSSPLHF. In nucleotides, the CDR3 is TGTGCCACCCGAGCCGGGACAGGGCGGGGTTCCTCACCCCTCCACTTT.

V usage is TRBV7-8 and J usage is TRBJ1-4; possibly TRBD1 for D (6 bases). The CDR3 contains 12 residues. The germline CDR1 and CDR2 sequences are SGHVS and FQNEAQ. V lost 5 bases, J lost 12 bases, and 13 bases lay in between. This chain's CDR3 is CASSPTTGELFF. The DNA for the CDR3 is TGTGCCAGCAGCCCTACGACAGGAGAACTGTTTTTT.

This chain uses TRBV6-6 with TRBJ2-7; 7 bases match TRBD2. J gave up 7 bases and V 7 bases, and 16 bases lay outside the gene matches. There are 15 residues in the CDR3. Germline assignment: CDR1 MNHNY and CDR2 SVGAGI (reference sequence). The CDR3 loop reads CASMYPGGPVEEQYF. CDR3 DNA: TGTGCCAGCATGTATCCGGGAGGCCCAGTTGAGGAGCAGTACTTC.

The chain combines TRBV6-5 with TRBJ2-1; D gene unclear. CDR1 MNHEY and CDR2 SVGAGI come from the germline V gene. The V gene lost 5 bases and the J gene lost 4 bases, with 9 bases spanning the gap. The CDR3 loop spans 13 amino acids. The CDR3 protein is CASSLLGYNEQFF. CDR3 in DNA: TGTGCCAGCAGTCTGCTCGGGTACAATGAGCAGTTCTTC.

CDR3 in amino acids: CASSIDGTTNQPQHF. CDR3 bases: TGTGCCAGTAGTATAGACGGGACAACTAATCAGCCCCAGCATTTT. The V call is TRBV19, the J call TRBJ1-5, with D perhaps matching TRBD1 (6 bases). The germline V gene encodes CDR1 LNHDA and CDR2 SQIVND (reference sequence). The CDR3 totals 15 residues. Trimming shortened V by 0 bases and J by 4 bases, and 10 bases separated the two germline ends.

This clone was recorded a few times. The rearrangement uses TRBV28 and TRBJ1-2, with D perhaps TRBD1 (5 bases). CDR3 length: 13 residues. Deletions cut 8 bases from V and 4 bases from J, with 14 bases between. Germline CDR1 MDHEN, CDR2 SYDVKM. The CDR3, as DNA: TGTGCCAGCTCATTGACAGCCCCCTATGGCTACACCTTC. It yields the protein CASSLTAPYGYTF.

V is TRBV6-5 and J is TRBJ2-7; 8 bases agree with TRBD2. Germline V CDR1 and CDR2: MNHEY, SVGAGI. The CDR3 covers 16 residues. V was clipped by 0 bases and J by 1 base; unmatched bases: 5. This CDR3 is CASSYSPGTRSYEQYF. The CDR3 coding sequence is TGTGCCAGCAGTTACTCTCCCGGGACTAGGTCCTACGAGCAGTACTTC.

The V gene is TRBV18, the J gene TRBJ2-1, with D unresolved. The germline V gene encodes CDR1 KGHSH and CDR2 LQKENI. V dropped 6 bases and J dropped 1 base, with 10 bases sitting between them. CDR3 length: 14 residues. For the CDR3, the DNA is TGTGCCAGCTCCGAGTTCCGGTCCTACAATGAGCAGTTCTTC. Amino acid sequence: CASSEFRSYNEQFF.

The chain combines TRBV6-5 with TRBJ2-5; 8 bases line up with TRBD2. This CDR3 comprises 15 residues. The germline V gene has CDR1 MNHEY and CDR2 SVGAGI. V shed 6 bases, J shed 1 base, and the junction held 7 bases outside the gene matches. The CDR3 sequence is CASRPVRGAQETQYF. The CDR3 DNA reads as TGTGCCAGCAGACCCGTGCGGGGGGCCCAAGAGACCCAGTACTTC.

In its sample, this clone was seen a few times. The chain recombines TRBV6-2 or TRBV6-3 with TRBJ2-5, with a tentative D call TRBD2 (6 bases). V shed 6 bases and J shed 5 bases, with 13 bases lying between them. This CDR3 has 13 residues. Germline V gene data show CDR1 as MNHEY and CDR2 as SVGEGT. Here the CDR3 reads CASSRWGGETQYF. DNA of the CDR3: TGTGCCAGCAGCCGCTGGGGAGGTGAGACCCAGTACTTC.

The chain has TRBV5-1 and TRBJ2-5, with 10 bases identical to TRBD2. Germline lookup yields CDR1 SGHRS and CDR2 YFSETQ. Germline trimming cut 0 bases from V and 1 base from J; bases unmatched to any gene: 3. This CDR3 is built from 16 residues. This CDR3 reads CASSLERGGGQETQYF. CDR3 nucleotide sequence: TGCGCCAGCAGCTTGGAGCGGGGGGGAGGCCAAGAGACCCAGTACTTC.

CDR3 loop: CASSYSLSGGNEQFF. In DNA, the CDR3 is TGTGCCAGCAGTTACTCGCTTAGCGGGGGGAATGAGCAGTTCTTC. The chain recombines TRBV6-2 or TRBV6-3 with TRBJ2-1, with TRBD2 matching over 10 bases. With 0 bases clipped from V and 7 bases from J, the junction kept 3 bases outside the gene matches. Germline lookup yields CDR1 MNHEY and CDR2 SVGEGT. This CDR3 spans 15 amino acids.

This chain uses TRBV4-1 with TRBJ2-5, with TRBD1 matching over 8 bases. V was pared by 2 bases and J by 2 bases, with 7 bases of the junction left unmatched. From germline, CDR1 is MGHRA and CDR2 YSYEKL. The CDR3 is made up of 16 amino acids. The CDR3 loop is CASSQQPNRGQETQYF. CDR3 sequence (DNA): TGCGCCAGCAGCCAACAGCCAAACAGGGGGCAAGAGACCCAGTACTTC.

J is TRBJ2-2 and V is TRBV4-2; weak D call: TRBD1 (6 bases). Trimming took 2 bases from V and 8 from J, leaving 18 bases between them. Germline assignment: CDR1 LGHNA and CDR2 YNFKEQ. The CDR3 is 16 residues long. The CDR3 DNA is TGTGCCAGCAGCCAACCCGGGGAAGGGGGTCCGGGGGAGCTGTTTTTT. The encoded protein is CASSQPGEGGPGELFF.

V and J are TRBV6-2 or TRBV6-3 and TRBJ2-6; TRBD2 matches at 10 bases. V trimming: 0 bases; J trimming: 4 bases; junction bases outside the gene matches: 9. Germline-derived CDR1 and CDR2 are MNHEY and SVGEGT. This CDR3 region has 19 residues. The CDR3 DNA is TGTGCCAGCAGTTACTCGACCGCTAGCGGGGGCAGGGGGGCCAACGTCCTGACTTTC. Its protein is CASSYSTASGGRGANVLTF.

The chain combines TRBV10-2 with TRBJ2-2; 8 nucleotides agree with TRBD1. The germline CDR1 and CDR2 sequences are WSHSY and SAAADI. The CDR3 length is 17 residues. J lost 4 bases, V lost 3 bases, and 10 bases had no gene match. In DNA form, the CDR3 reads TGCGCCAGCAGTGACAGGGGGCCTGAATACTCCACCGGGGAGCTGTTTTTT. It codes for CASSDRGPEYSTGELFF.

The rearrangement joins TRBV6-2 or TRBV6-3 to TRBJ2-5; possible D gene TRBD2, 5 bases. This CDR3 spans 15 amino acids. Germline CDR1 MNHEY, CDR2 SVGEGT. The V gene lost 4 bases and the J gene lost 2 bases, with 14 bases spanning the gap. In DNA, the CDR3 is TGTGCCAGCAGTTTAGGAGGAACCGGACAAGAGACCCAGTACTTC. Protein: CASSLGGTGQETQYF.

The CDR3 region is CASDDDMNTEAFF. The CDR3 bases are TGTGCCAGTGACGACGACATGAACACTGAAGCTTTCTTT. The rearrangement joins TRBV19 to TRBJ1-1; no clear D gene. Germline CDR1 reads LNHDA; CDR2 reads SQIVND (reference sequence). V lost 8 bases and J 0 bases, leaving 10 bases between the germline ends. This CDR3 is built from 13 residues.

The chain combines TRBV9 with TRBJ2-1, with 9 nucleotides matching TRBD2. The CDR3 totals 16 residues. The germline V gene encodes CDR1 SGDLS and CDR2 YYNGEE. Germline trimming cut 2 bases from V and 1 base from J; bases unmatched to any gene: 4. CDR3 residues: CASSVRGGGSYNEQFF. The CDR3 DNA is TGTGCCAGCAGCGTGCGGGGGGGCGGTTCCTACAATGAGCAGTTCTTC.

This rearrangement joins TRBV27 to TRBJ2-2, with 12 bases matching TRBD1. Germline values: CDR1 MNHEY, CDR2 SMNVEV (reference sequence). J gave up 4 bases and V 6 bases, and 3 bases lay outside the gene matches. The CDR3 is 15 amino acids. The CDR3 DNA follows: TGTGCCAGCAGGGGACAGGGGGCGGTCACCGGGGAGCTGTTTTTT. Amino acids: CASRGQGAVTGELFF.